What follows are 19 T cell receptor beta chains derived from one specimen sequenced in a study of T cells in localized non-small cell lung cancer. Libraries were prepared by immunoSEQ multiplex PCR; TCRdb keeps only in-frame clonotypes and omits some of them. The sample contains approximately 45,000 clones, more than 85% of which appear only once. Sequencing was performed on PBMCs, taken before any cancer treatment. The source is a man between 40 and 70 years old with stage II lung adenocarcinoma.

This chain uses TRBV11-3 with TRBJ2-7, with TRBD1 as a possible D gene (5 bases). The CDR3 runs 14 residues. Germline V gene data show CDR1 as SGHNT and CDR2 as YENEEA. The ends were cut back, 5 bases at V and 0 bases at J, with 11 bases in the middle. The chain's CDR3 is CASSKTESSYEQYF. The CDR3 DNA reads as TGTGCCAGCAGCAAGACAGAGAGCTCCTACGAGCAGTACTTC.

CDR3 DNA: TGTGTCAGAATCGCAAGAGAGGGAGGTTTAGGATCCGGGGCCAACGTCCTGACTTTC. Amino acids: CVRIAREGGLGSGANVLTF. The chain uses TRBV7-5 and TRBJ2-6; TRBD2 is the table's D call, not checked against the DNA. TRBV7-5 is designated a pseudogene. This CDR3 is 19 amino acids long.

The rearrangement uses TRBV5-6 and TRBJ1-5; possible D gene TRBD1, 6 bases. The CDR3 runs to 18 residues. The V end was cut by 4 bases, the J end by 0 bases, with 20 bases between. Germline V CDR1 and CDR2: SGHDT, YYEEEE. The CDR3 protein is CASSTLRKGGYSNQPQHF. DNA for the CDR3: TGTGCCAGCAGCACCTTGCGGAAGGGGGGATATAGCAATCAGCCCCAGCATTTT.

J is TRBJ1-6 and V is TRBV2; 10 nucleotides align to TRBD1. CDR1 is SNHLY and CDR2 is FYNNEI in the germline V gene. This CDR3 has 14 amino acids. Trimming took 3 bases from V and 7 from J; bases not matched to a gene: 0. CDR3 nucleotide sequence: TGTGCCAGCAGTGAGGGACAGGGGAATTCACCCCTCCACTTT. Encoded protein: CASSEGQGNSPLHF.

The chain has TRBV6-4 and TRBJ2-4; TRBD1 aligns across 7 bases. J lost 2 bases, V lost 3 bases, and 4 bases had no gene match. CDR1 MRHNA and CDR2 SNTAGT come from the germline V gene. The CDR3 extends over 15 amino acids. The CDR3 is CASSEGGQTKNIQYF. DNA of the CDR3: TGTGCCAGCAGTGAAGGGGGCCAGACCAAAAACATTCAGTACTTC.

The chain has TRBV7-6 and TRBJ2-3; no clear D. The CDR3 has 13 amino acids. V was clipped by 4 bases and J by 6 bases, with 11 bases between them. The germline V gene has CDR1 SGHVS and CDR2 FNYEAQ. DNA for the CDR3: TGTGCCAGCAGCTCCCCTTCCGAGGATACGCAGTATTTT. It is translated as CASSSPSEDTQYF.

The rearrangement links TRBV27 to TRBJ2-7; 7 nucleotides match TRBD1. Germline V gene sequence: CDR1 MNHEY, CDR2 SMNVEV (reference sequence). This CDR3 region has 14 residues. V was clipped by 0 bases and J by 3 bases; unmatched bases: 2. CDR3 in amino acids: CASSLSGDSYEQYF. CDR3 DNA: TGTGCCAGCAGTTTATCCGGGGACAGCTACGAGCAGTACTTC.

This sequence joins TRBV5-1 and TRBJ2-5; D is ambiguous. Germline V CDR1 and CDR2: SGHRS, YFSETQ. V shed 2 bases and J shed 0 bases, with 8 bases lying between them. CDR3 length: 14 amino acids. The DNA for the CDR3 is TGCGCCAGCAGCTTTGCGATAAACCAAGAGACCCAGTACTTC. This codes for CASSFAINQETQYF.

The chain recombines TRBV6-1 with TRBJ2-7; the match to TRBD2 covers 11 bases. CDR1 and CDR2 from the germline V gene are MNHNS and SASEGT. With 2 bases clipped from V and 7 bases from J, the junction kept 7 bases outside the gene matches. The CDR3 has 15 residues. CDR3 nucleotide sequence: TGTGCCAGCAGTGAAATTGCTAGCGGGGGGTTAGAGCAGTACTTC. Amino acids: CASSEIASGGLEQYF.

The chain uses TRBV10-2 and TRBJ1-1, with TRBD1 identical over 7 bases. V shed 0 bases, J shed 5 bases, and the junction held 3 bases outside the gene matches. The CDR3 length is 14 residues. Germline CDR1 is WSHSY and CDR2 is SAAADI. The CDR3 DNA is TGCGCCAGCAGTGAGTCCTGGACAGGAACTGAAGCTTTCTTT. Protein product: CASSESWTGTEAFF.

This chain joins TRBV19 and TRBJ2-1, with 7 bases matching TRBD2. The CDR3 covers 15 residues. V dropped 4 bases and J dropped 4; count of bases not matched to a gene: 7. CDR1 LNHDA and CDR2 SQIVND come from the germline V gene (reference sequence). The DNA of the CDR3 is TGTGCCAGTAGTACCAAACTAGCGCCTTACAATGAGCAGTTCTTC. Its translation is CASSTKLAPYNEQFF.

The gene calls are TRBV5-1 and TRBJ1-2; perhaps TRBD1 as D (5 bases). Trimming stripped 4 bases from V and 1 base from J, with 14 bases between. This CDR3 is built from 15 residues. In germline, CDR1 is SGHRS, CDR2 YFSETQ. DNA of the CDR3: TGCGCCAGCAGCCCGCGCCCGACAGTTAACTATGGCTACACCTTC. Translating gives CASSPRPTVNYGYTF.

This chain connects TRBV7-3 to TRBJ1-5, with TRBD1 matching 8 bases. After removal of 2 bases from V and 3 bases from J, the junction contained 3 bases not matched to a gene. CDR1 is SGHTA and CDR2 is FQGTGA in the germline V gene. The CDR3 length is 15 residues. CDR3 region: CASSLGQGANQPQHF. The DNA for the CDR3 is TGTGCCAGCAGCTTAGGGCAGGGGGCCAATCAGCCCCAGCATTTT.

V and J are TRBV30 and TRBJ1-1; D remains ambiguous. Germline values: CDR1 GTSNPN, CDR2 SVGIG (reference sequence). V was pared by 0 bases and J by 0 bases, with 23 bases between. This CDR3 region has 19 residues. The CDR3 sequence: CAWSVHSFESAPMNTEAFF. CDR3 nucleotides: TGTGCCTGGAGTGTACATAGCTTTGAGTCAGCCCCCATGAACACTGAAGCTTTCTTT.

CDR3 in DNA: TGTGCCACCAGTCCCGGCCCGGGACAGGGCCCCTACGAGCAGTACGTC. The encoded protein is CATSPGPGQGPYEQYV. The V call is TRBV15, the J call TRBJ2-7; 9 bases line up with TRBD1. Germline loops: CDR1 LNHNV, CDR2 YYDKDF (reference sequence). The V gene end was trimmed by 6 bases and the J gene end by 2 bases; junction bases not matched to a gene: 11. The CDR3 has 16 amino acids.

V is TRBV5-1 and J is TRBJ2-5, with D hard to call. The CDR3 spans 15 residues. The germline V gene encodes CDR1 SGHRS and CDR2 YFSETQ. Trimming took 0 bases from V and 4 from J, leaving 13 bases between them. This chain's CDR3 is CASSLEQNGGETQYF. In DNA form, the CDR3 reads TGCGCCAGCAGCTTGGAACAGAATGGTGGAGAGACCCAGTACTTC.

V and J are TRBV18 and TRBJ1-3, with D hard to call. Deletions cut 2 bases from V and 4 bases from J, with 12 bases between. Germline CDR1 is KGHSH and CDR2 is LQKENI. This CDR3 contains 15 residues. As DNA, the CDR3 is TGTGCCAGCTCACCAGGAGCCCAAGAAGGAAACACCATATATTTT. Translated: CASSPGAQEGNTIYF.

The chain joins TRBV5-6 to TRBJ1-3; D gene unclear. The CDR3 is 14 residues long. Germline-derived CDR1 and CDR2 are SGHDT and YYEEEE. Trimming removed 0 bases from V and 2 bases from J, with 6 bases in between. The CDR3 loop is CASSLDSPGNTIYF. In nucleotides, the CDR3 is TGTGCCAGCAGCTTGGACAGTCCTGGAAACACCATATATTTT.

The chain recombines TRBV29-1 with TRBJ2-7; D is possibly TRBD1 or TRBD2 (6 bases each). This CDR3 comprises 13 residues. V was pared by 7 bases and J by 5 bases, with 18 bases between. CDR1 is SQVTM and CDR2 is ANQGSEA in the germline V gene. The CDR3 DNA reads TGCAGCGCCGGGGGCTGGCCGCAGAACGAGCAGTACTTC. Protein: CSAGGWPQNEQYF.